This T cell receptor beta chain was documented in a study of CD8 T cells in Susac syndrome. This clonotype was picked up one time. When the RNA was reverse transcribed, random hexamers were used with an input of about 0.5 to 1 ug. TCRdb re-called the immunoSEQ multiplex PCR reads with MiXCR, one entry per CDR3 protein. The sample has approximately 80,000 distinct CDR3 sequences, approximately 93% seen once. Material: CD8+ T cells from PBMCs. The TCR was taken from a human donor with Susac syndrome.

DNA of the CDR3: TGTGCCAACTCGAGGGCTCAGCCCCAGCATTTT. Protein product: CANSRAQPQHF. The chain has TRBV18 and TRBJ1-5; D remains unclear. This CDR3 spans 11 amino acids. V gave up 10 bases and J gave up 6 bases, with 10 bases separating them. Germline V lookup: CDR1 KGHSH, CDR2 LQKENI.